The 24 T cell receptor beta chains in this list originate from one sample, sequenced in a study of T cell responses to AZD1222 COVID-19 vaccine. Here immunoSEQ multiplex PCR was the method, and the copy in TCRdb shows in-frame clones only, minus some. The sample lists about 100,000 clones; over 75% were seen once. Specimen: peripheral blood, collected on day 0 of MenACWY control vaccination. Receptors originate from an adult in good health.

Only one count was recorded for this clone. The rearrangement uses TRBV5-4 and TRBJ1-2, with TRBD1 matching over 9 bases. V gave up 3 bases and J gave up 4 bases; unmatched junction bases: 7. Germline assignment: CDR1 SGHNT and CDR2 YYREEE (reference sequence). The CDR3 covers 15 residues. CDR3 sequence (DNA): TGTGCCAGCAGCTGGGACAGGGCAGGACGCTATGGCTACACCTTC. Its translation is CASSWDRAGRYGYTF.

The CDR3 loop is CASSLTTGVLNEKLFF. The CDR3 DNA follows: TGCGCCAGCAGCCTGACGACAGGCGTACTTAATGAAAAACTGTTTTTT. V and J are TRBV5-1 and TRBJ1-4; perhaps TRBD1 as D (6 bases). Per germline, CDR1 SGHRS and CDR2 YFSETQ. With 4 bases removed from V and 4 bases from J, the gap between germline ends came to 17 bases. The CDR3 length is 16 residues. The complete variable domain, with remaining parts taken from reference TRBV5-1 and TRBJ1-4, reads KAGVTQTPRYLIKTRGQQVTLSCSPISGHRSVSWYQQTPGQGLQFLFEYFSETQRNKGNFPGRFSGRQFSNSRSEMNVSTLELGDSALYLCASSLTTGVLNEKLFFGSGTQLSVL.

The chain employs TRBV7-2 and TRBJ2-7; maybe TRBD2 (6 bases). Germline CDR1 and CDR2: SGHTA and FQGNSA. CDR3 length equals 15 residues. Between the trimmed V and J ends, which lost 5 bases and 3 bases, there was a span of 17 bases. The CDR3 sequence: CASSPPLGRSYEQYF. The CDR3, as DNA: TGTGCCAGCAGCCCTCCTTTGGGGAGGAGCTACGAGCAGTACTTC. Looking up the rest from reference TRBV7-2 and TRBJ2-7 gives the full variable domain: GAGVSQSPSNKVTEKGKDVELRCDPISGHTALYWYRQSLGQGLEFLIYFQGNSAPDKSGLPSDRFSAERTGGSVSTLTIQRTQQEDSAVYLCASSPPLGRSYEQYFGPGTRLTVT.

Sample share makes this clone large (0.1 to 1%). The chain joins TRBV7-2 to TRBJ2-7; 8 bases match TRBD2. The V gene's germline CDR1 is SGHTA and CDR2 FQGNSA. The CDR3 extends over 14 amino acids. V lost 0 bases to trimming and J lost 4 bases; unmatched junction nucleotides: 2. The CDR3 loop is CASSLAASGYEQYF. In DNA, the CDR3 is TGTGCCAGCAGCTTAGCGGCTAGCGGGTACGAGCAGTACTTC.

The rearrangement joins TRBV6-2 or TRBV6-3 to TRBJ1-5; the D is unclear. V gave up 6 bases and J gave up 0 bases, with 15 bases separating them. The length of the CDR3 is 16 residues. CDR1 and CDR2 (germline): MNHEY, SVGEGT. CDR3 coding DNA: TGTGCCAGCAGCCCCCGGGTGGGCCTTAGCAATCAGCCCCAGCATTTT. Its protein product is CASSPRVGLSNQPQHF.

The V gene is TRBV14, the J gene TRBJ1-1, with D maybe TRBD1 (6 bases). From germline, CDR1 is SGHDN and CDR2 FVKESK. There are 14 residues in the CDR3. Trimming stripped 4 bases from V and 4 bases from J, with 13 bases between. CDR3 loop: CASSPQGRGTEAFF. The CDR3 bases are TGTGCCAGCAGCCCACAGGGCAGGGGCACTGAAGCTTTCTTT.

The chain links TRBV4-3 to TRBJ2-7, with no clear D. CDR1 and CDR2 (germline): LGHNA, YSLEER. The V gene lost 0 bases and the J gene lost 4 bases, with 10 bases spanning the gap. CDR3 length: 14 residues. The CDR3 sequence is CASSQDTETYEQYF. Written as DNA, the CDR3 is TGCGCCAGCAGCCAAGATACAGAGACATACGAGCAGTACTTC.

CDR3 sequence reads: CASISSNQPQHF. The CDR3 DNA sequence: TGTGCCAGCATCTCTTCAAATCAGCCCCAGCATTTT. This chain links TRBV28 with TRBJ1-5; D not certain. Germline CDR1 MDHEN, CDR2 SYDVKM. V shed 7 bases and J shed 4 bases, with 8 bases lying between them. The CDR3 totals 12 residues.

The rearrangement links TRBV3-1 (or the pseudogene TRBV3-2) to TRBJ2-1; 8 bases agree with TRBD1. Trimming took 3 bases from V and 4 from J; bases not matched to a gene: 5. Germline CDR1 is LGHDT and CDR2 is YNNKEL (reference sequence). The CDR3 extends over 15 amino acids. The CDR3 sequence is CASSQAGGLYNEQFF. In DNA, the CDR3 is TGTGCCAGCAGCCAGGCAGGGGGCCTATACAATGAGCAGTTCTTC.

The rearrangement links TRBV11-2 to TRBJ2-2; 13 bases match TRBD2. Losses at the gene ends were 3 bases for V and 0 bases for J; bases not matched to a gene: 4. The CDR3 is 18 amino acids. Germline V gene lookup returns CDR1 SGHAT and CDR2 FQNNGV. The CDR3 nucleotides are TGTGCCAGCAGCTTTTTGGGACTAGCGGGGACGAACACCGGGGAGCTGTTTTTT. It specifies CASSFLGLAGTNTGELFF.

The chain carries TRBV29-1 and TRBJ2-2, with TRBD1 identical over 10 bases. After removal of 6 bases from V and 6 bases from J, the junction contained 4 bases not matched to a gene. The V gene's germline CDR1 is SQVTM and CDR2 ANQGSEA. The CDR3 runs 13 residues. CDR3 in DNA: TGCAGCGTCGAGGGGACAGGGGCCGGGGAGCTGTTTTTT. Protein: CSVEGTGAGELFF.

The chain uses TRBV7-9 and TRBJ2-1, with D perhaps given as TRBD1 or TRBD2 (6 bases each). The CDR3 has 15 amino acids. V was clipped by 5 bases and J by 7 bases, with 18 bases between them. From germline, CDR1 is SEHNR and CDR2 FQNEAQ (reference sequence). CDR3 coding DNA: TGTGCCAGCAGCCCAGGGGCACTAGCCCGGAATGAGCAGTTCTTC. This gives the protein CASSPGALARNEQFF.

This rearrangement joins TRBV5-4 to TRBJ2-3, with a weak D call TRBD2 (5 bases). The CDR3 consists of 18 residues. The germline CDR1 and CDR2 sequences are SGHNT and YYREEE (reference sequence). V gave up 0 bases and J gave up 0 bases, with 17 bases separating them. CDR3: CASSLDRLVGVSTDTQYF. For the CDR3, the DNA is TGTGCCAGCAGCTTGGACAGACTCGTCGGGGTTAGCACAGATACGCAGTATTTT.

This clone was counted only a few times. The chain carries TRBV7-9 and TRBJ2-1; D is undetermined. The CDR3 length is 11 residues. CDR1 and CDR2 (germline): SEHNR, FQNEAQ (reference sequence). The CDR3 DNA reads as TGTCTTTCTAGGGCCGACAATGAGCAGTTCTTC. Translated: CLSRADNEQFF.

This clone was seen a single time. The V and J genes are TRBV9 and TRBJ2-7; 7 positions match TRBD1. Germline CDR1 is SGDLS and CDR2 is YYNGEE. V was clipped by 2 bases and J by 2 bases; unmatched bases: 7. This CDR3 has 15 residues. CDR3 sequence reads: CASSVAPGTAYEQYF. As DNA, the CDR3 is TGTGCCAGCAGCGTTGCCCCCGGGACAGCCTACGAGCAGTACTTC.

In this sample, this clone turned up once. This sequence joins TRBV19 and TRBJ2-3; TRBD1 agrees at 8 bases. V lost 5 bases, J lost 6 bases, and 7 bases stayed unmatched. CDR3 size: 14 residues. Germline values: CDR1 LNHDA, CDR2 SQIVND (reference sequence). CDR3 region: CASSPDRAKDTQYF. CDR3 DNA: TGTGCCAGTAGTCCGGACAGGGCCAAGGATACGCAGTATTTT.

V gene TRBV12-3 or TRBV12-4 combines with J gene TRBJ1-5; D remains unclear. V gave up 3 bases and J gave up 0 bases, with 3 bases separating them. The CDR3 totals 13 residues. The CDR3 spells CASSFDSNQPQHF. The CDR3 DNA reads as TGTGCCAGCAGTTTCGATAGCAATCAGCCCCAGCATTTT.

V gene TRBV18 combines with J gene TRBJ1-1, with D perhaps TRBD1 (6 bases). The germline CDR1 and CDR2 sequences are KGHSH and LQKENI. V dropped 3 bases and J dropped 0 bases, with 8 bases sitting between them. The CDR3 has 14 residues. The CDR3 DNA reads TGTGCCAGCTCACCGGACAGTTTGAACACTGAAGCTTTCTTT. It translates to CASSPDSLNTEAFF.

The chain combines TRBV5-1 with TRBJ1-3, with D possibly matching TRBD1 (6 bases). Germline CDR1 SGHRS, CDR2 YFSETQ. V shed 2 bases and J shed 4 bases, with 10 bases lying between them. The CDR3 runs to 14 residues. The CDR3 reads CASSLSGTGNTIYF. CDR3 sequence (DNA): TGCGCCAGCAGCTTATCAGGGACAGGAAACACCATATATTTT.

This clone was detected once. The V call is TRBV7-2, the J call TRBJ2-3; D remains ambiguous. Trimming left V 4 bases short and J 6 bases short, with 17 bases between. The CDR3 sequence is 15 residues long. From germline, CDR1 is SGHTA and CDR2 FQGNSA. CDR3 nucleotide sequence: TGTGCCAGCAGCTCCCGTGGTGATGAGATGGATACGCAGTATTTT. The encoded protein is CASSSRGDEMDTQYF.

J is TRBJ1-4 and V is TRBV19, with TRBD1 identical over 7 bases. V gave up 10 bases and J gave up 7 bases; unmatched junction bases: 9. Germline CDR1 LNHDA, CDR2 SQIVND (reference sequence). CDR3 size: 13 residues. The CDR3 bases are TGTGCCACATCCGGGACAGATGGTGAAAAACTGTTTTTT. Protein product: CATSGTDGEKLFF.

This clone was seen once. Germline and junction disagree at one end, which may indicate a read error. The rearrangement links TRBV7-7 to TRBJ1-2; tentative D call: TRBD1 (5 bases). CDR1 and CDR2 from the germline V gene are SSHAT and FNYEAQ (reference sequence). This CDR3 contains 17 residues. Here the CDR3 reads CASSLVGVGVLNYGYTF. The CDR3 bases are TGTGCTAGCAGCTTAGTCGGGGTAGGGGTGCTTAACTATGGCTACACCTTC.

V usage is TRBV28 and J usage is TRBJ1-2, with 9 positions matching TRBD1. Germline CDR1 is MDHEN and CDR2 is SYDVKM. The CDR3 spans 17 residues. Trimming removed 5 bases from V and 2 bases from J; junction bases left unmatched: 12. The CDR3 here is CASSLPLQGARNYGYTF. The CDR3 DNA sequence: TGTGCCAGCAGTCTACCACTACAGGGGGCGCGCAACTATGGCTACACCTTC.

The chain uses TRBV28 and TRBJ1-1, with TRBD1 identical over 7 bases. V trimming: 5 bases; J trimming: 7 bases; junction bases outside the gene matches: 7. CDR1 and CDR2 (germline): MDHEN, SYDVKM. The CDR3 totals 13 residues. The CDR3 region is CASSVTGRLEAFF. For the CDR3, the DNA is TGTGCCAGCAGTGTGACAGGGCGCCTTGAAGCTTTCTTT. Drawing the rest from reference TRBV28 and TRBJ1-1, the complete variable domain is DVKVTQSSRYLVKRTGEKVFLECVQDMDHENMFWYRQDPGLGLRLIYFSYDVKMKEKGDIPEGYSVSREKKERFSLILESASTNQTSMYLCASSVTGRLEAFFGQGTRLTVV.